One and the same sample provided the 5 T cell receptor beta chains below, sequenced in a study of cytomegalovirus exposure and HLA in healthy donors (dated by TCRdb to the late 2010s). The library came from the immunoSEQ multiplex PCR assay. For the multiplex PCR, a mixture combining 60 forward primers for TCR Vbeta segments and 13 reverse primers for TCR Jbeta segments was used. Held by TCRdb, this immuneACCESS table contains in-frame sequences only and omits some clones. Under half of the omission traces to an unresolved V gene where checked; the cause of the rest is unknown. Here the sample has 90,000 to 110,000 clones; under 85% occur a single time. The top ten clonotypes cover roughly 1.3% of the sample. Sequencing was done on a sample of PBMCs. The source is a man in his forties in good health and CMV-seronegative.

Only one count was recorded for this clone. The V gene is TRBV6-6, the J gene TRBJ2-7; 9 bases map to TRBD1. Per germline, CDR1 MNHNY and CDR2 SVGAGI (reference sequence). This CDR3 has 15 residues. The V gene end was trimmed by 5 bases and the J gene end by 6 bases; junction bases not matched to a gene: 11. CDR3 nucleotides: TGTGCCAGCAGTGGACCGGGACAGGGATCGGGCGAGCAGTACTTC. Translation gives CASSGPGQGSGEQYF.

CDR3: CASSQEKGRGNIQYF. The CDR3 DNA is TGCGCCAGCAGCCAAGAGAAGGGGCGTGGGAACATTCAGTACTTC. The V gene is TRBV4-1, the J gene TRBJ2-4; D might be TRBD1 (5 bases). The length of the CDR3 is 15 residues. V was pared by 0 bases and J by 7 bases, with 13 bases between. Looked up from germline, CDR1 is MGHRA and CDR2 is YSYEKL.

The genes are TRBV6-6 and TRBJ1-3; no clear D gene. Germline loops: CDR1 MNHNY, CDR2 SVGAGI (reference sequence). The CDR3 consists of 13 residues. The V and J ends lost 8 bases and 0 bases respectively, with 8 bases between them. The CDR3 bases are TGTGCCAGCCTGGGAGGCTCTGGAAACACCATATATTTT. It yields the protein CASLGGSGNTIYF.

The chain links TRBV27 to TRBJ2-2; TRBD1 might be the D (6 bases). Germline CDR1 reads MNHEY; CDR2 reads SMNVEV (reference sequence). Trimming removed 2 bases from V and 5 bases from J, with 9 bases in between. The CDR3 is 14 amino acids. The CDR3 region has the DNA TGTGCCAGCAGTTTAACAGGGCCGACCGGGGAGCTGTTTTTT. Its protein product is CASSLTGPTGELFF.

The chain links TRBV6-5 to TRBJ1-1; no definite D call. V lost 6 bases and J lost 5, with 10 bases in between. CDR1 and CDR2 from the germline V gene are MNHEY and SVGAGI. The CDR3 has 12 residues. The CDR3 nucleotides read TGTGCCAGCAGCCCCTTCGGTACTGAAGCTTTCTTT. Translation gives CASSPFGTEAFF.